Below, 3 T cell receptor beta chains from the same sample are listed, as sequenced in a study of CD8 T cells in Susac syndrome (dated by TCRdb to the late 2010s). Receptor libraries were prepared by the immunoSEQ multiplex PCR assay. RNA was extracted using the RNeasy kit, and roughly 0.5 to 1 microgram was reverse transcribed with random hexamers. TCRdb applied fastp at Q25 and MiXCR to the public reads, then kept only in-frame beta chains. One record per CDR3 amino acid sequence lists the most common genes and DNA. A total of 45,000 to 60,000 distinct CDR3 sequences appear in this sample, 93% of them only once. The top ten hold roughly 0.5% of the sample. The specimen was CD8+ T cells from PBMCs. The source is a human donor with multiple sclerosis.

V is TRBV27 and J is TRBJ1-2; the match to TRBD1 covers 7 bases. The CDR3 sequence is 13 residues long. Germline lookup yields CDR1 MNHEY and CDR2 SMNVEV (reference sequence). V trimming: 0 bases; J trimming: 6 bases; junction bases outside the gene matches: 1. The CDR3 region has the DNA TGTGCCAGCAGTTTATCGACAGGGCATGGCTACACCTTC. It codes for CASSLSTGHGYTF.

The chain uses TRBV12-3 or TRBV12-4 and TRBJ2-7, with TRBD2 matching 7 bases. Unmatched junction bases numbered 8, after V lost 10 bases and J lost 2 bases. CDR3 length: 13 amino acids. As DNA, the CDR3 is TGTGCCACTGGGAGGGGAGCGCCCTACGAGCAGTACTTC. Amino acid sequence: CATGRGAPYEQYF.

This rearrangement joins TRBV27 to TRBJ2-7; 10 bases map to TRBD1. Unmatched junction bases numbered 6, after V lost 0 bases and J lost 4 bases. The CDR3 is made up of 16 amino acids. Germline lookup yields CDR1 MNHEY and CDR2 SMNVEV (reference sequence). CDR3 DNA sequence: TGTGCCAGCAGTTTATCAGAGGGGGACAGGGGTTACGAGCAGTACTTC. Residues: CASSLSEGDRGYEQYF.